This T cell receptor (beta chain) was observed in a study of blood T cell repertoires in COVID-19. Overall study context: Material from acute and convalescent COVID-19 was sourced from the United States, Italy and Spain. PBMCs, B-cell-depleted T cells, or T cells were the source of the cDNA or gDNA that made up the material.

In the original processing: How many nucleated cells were present was estimated from reference gene primer amplification. Profiling relied on immunoSEQ multiplex PCR, and the TCRdb table lists in-frame clones only, not all of them. The D gene and trimming were derived from the DNA, and the V and J assignments and clone size from that table. Among about 75,000 clones listed, about four fifths were seen once. What was sequenced was peripheral blood. This TCR derives from a woman at least 80 years old with active or convalescent COVID-19.

CDR3 in amino acids: CATTDTKTNTGELFF. In DNA, the CDR3 is TGTGCCACCACGGACACTAAGACGAACACCGGGGAGCTGTTTTTT. This chain joins TRBV24-1 and TRBJ2-2; a weak D match, TRBD1 (5 bases). In germline, CDR1 is KGHDR, CDR2 SFDVKD. This CDR3 is 15 amino acids long. Between the trimmed V and J ends, which lost 8 bases and 0 bases, there was a span of 12 bases.